The clone carrying this TCR beta chain was recorded at least ten times. The cDNA came from 5'RACE with 10-nucleotide random UMIs. Per sequencing run, 15-18 subjects together gave over 170 million TCR-beta sequences. TCRdb redid the calling of the 5' RACE reads with MiXCR, one entry per CDR3 protein. The table records about 40,000 distinct CDR3 sequences, roughly 13% of them present only once. This record comes from a study of neurological immune-mediated disorders. Sequenced: PBMCs. The sequence was collected from a woman between 45 and 60 years old with HTLV-1-associated myelopathy (HAM/TSP).

CDR3 DNA: TGCGCCAGCAGCTGGGAAGCCGGGAGGGAAAAACTGTTTTTT. Translating gives CASSWEAGREKLFF. V is TRBV5-1 and J is TRBJ1-4; the D is unclear. The V gene lost 3 bases and the J gene lost 8 bases, with 14 bases spanning the gap. CDR3 size: 14 residues. Germline CDR1 and CDR2: SGHRS and YFSETQ.